The present entry profiles one TCR beta chain with its context. The source of the sample is a study of T cell responses to AZD1222 COVID-19 vaccine. Study information: Samples with a second dose at about 4 or about 12 weeks were pooled together.

The table came from immunoSEQ multiplex PCR; TCRdb's copy has only in-frame clones and leaves some out. Of 70,000 or so clones in the sample, around 90% were seen once. J lost 3 bases, V lost 6 bases, and 14 bases had no gene match. Germline loops: CDR1 MNHEY, CDR2 SVGEGT. The CDR3 contains 17 residues. The gene calls are TRBV6-2 or TRBV6-3 and TRBJ2-1, with TRBD2 matching over 7 bases. The clonotype comes from an adult in good health. Specimen: peripheral blood, collected on day 0 of AZD1222 vaccination. This chain's CDR3 is CASSTNTVAGGYNEQFF. The CDR3 DNA is TGTGCCAGCAGCACAAATACCGTAGCGGGTGGCTACAATGAGCAGTTCTTC.